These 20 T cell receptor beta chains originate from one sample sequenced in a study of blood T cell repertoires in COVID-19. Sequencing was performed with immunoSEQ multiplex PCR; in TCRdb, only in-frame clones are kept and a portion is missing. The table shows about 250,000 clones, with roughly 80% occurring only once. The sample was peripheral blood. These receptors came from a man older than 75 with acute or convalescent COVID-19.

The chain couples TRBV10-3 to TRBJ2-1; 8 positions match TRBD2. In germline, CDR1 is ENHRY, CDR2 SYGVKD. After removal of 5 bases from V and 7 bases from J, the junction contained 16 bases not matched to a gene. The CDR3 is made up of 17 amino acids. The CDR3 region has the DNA TGTGCCATCAGTTCCGGACTAGCAGTAGTGACGGGAAATGAGCAGTTCTTC. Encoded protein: CAISSGLAVVTGNEQFF.

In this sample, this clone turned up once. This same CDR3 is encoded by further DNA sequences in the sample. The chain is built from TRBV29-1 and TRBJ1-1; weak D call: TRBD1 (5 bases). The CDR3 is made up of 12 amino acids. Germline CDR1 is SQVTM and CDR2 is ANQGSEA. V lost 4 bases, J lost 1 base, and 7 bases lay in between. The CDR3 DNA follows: TGCAGCGTTGGAACAGGGAACACTGAAGCTTTCTTT. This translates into CSVGTGNTEAFF.

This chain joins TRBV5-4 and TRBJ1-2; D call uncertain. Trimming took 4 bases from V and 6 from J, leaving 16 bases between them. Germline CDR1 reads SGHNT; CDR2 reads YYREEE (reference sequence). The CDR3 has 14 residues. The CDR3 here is CASSATLEPNGYTF. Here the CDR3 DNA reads TGTGCCAGCAGCGCGACCCTGGAGCCCAATGGCTACACCTTC. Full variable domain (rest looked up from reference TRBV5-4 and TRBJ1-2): ETGVTQSPTHLIKTRGQQVTLRCSSQSGHNTVSWYQQALGQGPQFIFQYYREEENGRGNFPPRFSGLQFPNYSSELNVNALELDDSALYLCASSATLEPNGYTFGSGTRLTVV.

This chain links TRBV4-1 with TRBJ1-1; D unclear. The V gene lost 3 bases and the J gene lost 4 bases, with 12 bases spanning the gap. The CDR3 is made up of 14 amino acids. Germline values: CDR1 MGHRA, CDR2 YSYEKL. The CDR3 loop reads CASSHLEGGTEAFF. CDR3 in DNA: TGCGCCAGCAGCCATCTAGAAGGCGGCACTGAAGCTTTCTTT.

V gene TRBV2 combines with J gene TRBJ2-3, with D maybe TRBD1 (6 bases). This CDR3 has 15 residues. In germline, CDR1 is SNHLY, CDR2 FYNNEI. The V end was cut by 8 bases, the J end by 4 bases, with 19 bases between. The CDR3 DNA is TGTGCCAGCGGACAGTGGAGGACAGCACCAGATACGCAGTATTTT. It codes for CASGQWRTAPDTQYF.

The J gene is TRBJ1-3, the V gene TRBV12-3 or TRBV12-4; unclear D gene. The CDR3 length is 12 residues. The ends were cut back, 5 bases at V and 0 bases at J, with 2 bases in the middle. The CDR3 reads CASSRSGNTIYF. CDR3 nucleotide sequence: TGTGCCAGCAGTCGCTCTGGAAACACCATATATTTT.

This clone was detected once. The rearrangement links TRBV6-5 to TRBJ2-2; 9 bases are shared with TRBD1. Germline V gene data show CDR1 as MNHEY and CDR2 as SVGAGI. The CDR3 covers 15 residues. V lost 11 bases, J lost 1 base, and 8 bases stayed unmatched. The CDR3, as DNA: TGTGCCGGTAAAGAGACAGGGGGGAACACCGGGGAGCTGTTTTTT. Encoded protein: CAGKETGGNTGELFF.

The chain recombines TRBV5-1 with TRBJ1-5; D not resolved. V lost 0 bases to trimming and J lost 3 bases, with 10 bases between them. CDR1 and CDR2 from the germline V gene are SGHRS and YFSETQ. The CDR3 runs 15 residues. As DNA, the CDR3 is TGCGCCAGCAGCTTGGGGGCAGACTACAATCAGCCCCAGCATTTT. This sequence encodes CASSLGADYNQPQHF. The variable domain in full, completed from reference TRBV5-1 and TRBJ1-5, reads KAGVTQTPRYLIKTRGQQVTLSCSPISGHRSVSWYQQTPGQGLQFLFEYFSETQRNKGNFPGRFSGRQFSNSRSEMNVSTLELGDSALYLCASSLGADYNQPQHFGDGTRLSIL.

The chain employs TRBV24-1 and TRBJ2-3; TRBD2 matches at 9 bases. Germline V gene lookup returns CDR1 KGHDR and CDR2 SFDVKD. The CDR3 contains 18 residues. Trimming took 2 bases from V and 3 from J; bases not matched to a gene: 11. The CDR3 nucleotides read TGTGCCACCAGTGATTCCCAACGGAGCGGGGGGCGTACAGATACGCAGTATTTT. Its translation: CATSDSQRSGGRTDTQYF.

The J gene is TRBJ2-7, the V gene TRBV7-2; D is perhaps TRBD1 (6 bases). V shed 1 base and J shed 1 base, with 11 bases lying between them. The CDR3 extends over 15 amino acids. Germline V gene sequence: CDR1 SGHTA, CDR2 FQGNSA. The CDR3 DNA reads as TGTGCCAGCAGCTTAGGTGGCGGACAGTCCTACGAGCAGTACTTC. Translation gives CASSLGGGQSYEQYF.

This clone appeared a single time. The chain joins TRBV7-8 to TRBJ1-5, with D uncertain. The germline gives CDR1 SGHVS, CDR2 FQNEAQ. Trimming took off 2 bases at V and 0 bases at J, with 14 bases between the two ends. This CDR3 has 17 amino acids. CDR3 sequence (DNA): TGTGCCAGCAGCTTACTCTCGACTGCGTATAGCAATCAGCCCCAGCATTTT. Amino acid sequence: CASSLLSTAYSNQPQHF.

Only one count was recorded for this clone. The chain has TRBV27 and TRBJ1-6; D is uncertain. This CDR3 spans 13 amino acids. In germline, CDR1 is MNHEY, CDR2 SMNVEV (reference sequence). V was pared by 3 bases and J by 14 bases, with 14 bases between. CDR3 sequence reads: CASSFLQAGTLHF. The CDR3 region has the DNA TGTGCCAGCAGTTTTCTCCAGGCGGGGACCCTCCACTTT.

This CDR3 is CASSRGLERSEQYF. In DNA form, the CDR3 reads TGCGCCAGCAGCCGGGGACTAGAACGAAGCGAGCAGTACTTC. The genes are TRBV4-1 and TRBJ2-7, with 8 bases lining up with TRBD2. This CDR3 contains 14 residues. V dropped 4 bases and J dropped 6; count of bases not matched to a gene: 8. The germline CDR1 and CDR2 sequences are MGHRA and YSYEKL.

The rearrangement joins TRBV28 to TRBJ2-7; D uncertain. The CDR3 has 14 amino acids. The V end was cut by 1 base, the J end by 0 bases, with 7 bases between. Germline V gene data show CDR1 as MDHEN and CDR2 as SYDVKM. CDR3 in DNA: TGTGCCAGCAGTTTATTGCACTTCTCCTACGAGCAGTACTTC. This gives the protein CASSLLHFSYEQYF.

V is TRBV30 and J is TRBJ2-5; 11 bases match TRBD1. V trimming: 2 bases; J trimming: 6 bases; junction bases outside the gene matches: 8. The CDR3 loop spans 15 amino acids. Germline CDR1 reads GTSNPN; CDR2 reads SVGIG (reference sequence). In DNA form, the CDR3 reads TGTGCCTGGAGTCAATGGGACAGGGGGGTGAAGACCCAGTACTTC. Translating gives CAWSQWDRGVKTQYF.

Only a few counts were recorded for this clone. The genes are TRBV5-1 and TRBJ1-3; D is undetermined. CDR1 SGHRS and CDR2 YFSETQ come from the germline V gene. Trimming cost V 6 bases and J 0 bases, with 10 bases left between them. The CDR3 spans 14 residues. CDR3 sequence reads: CASKTTSSGNTIYF. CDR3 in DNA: TGCGCCAGCAAGACAACGAGCTCTGGAAACACCATATATTTT.

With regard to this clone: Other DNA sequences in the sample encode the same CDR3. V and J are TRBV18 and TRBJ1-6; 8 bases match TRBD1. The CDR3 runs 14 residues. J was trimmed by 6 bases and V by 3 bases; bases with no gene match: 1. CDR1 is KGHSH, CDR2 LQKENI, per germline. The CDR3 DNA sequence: TGTGCCAGCTCACCTACAGGGGGTAATTCACCCCTCCACTTT. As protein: CASSPTGGNSPLHF.

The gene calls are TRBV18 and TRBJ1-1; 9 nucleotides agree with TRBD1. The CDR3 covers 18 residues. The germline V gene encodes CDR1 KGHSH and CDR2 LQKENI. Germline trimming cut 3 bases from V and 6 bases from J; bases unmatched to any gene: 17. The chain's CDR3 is CASSPQPGQGMLRAEAFF. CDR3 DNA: TGTGCCAGCTCACCGCAACCGGGACAGGGCATGCTTCGCGCTGAAGCTTTCTTT.

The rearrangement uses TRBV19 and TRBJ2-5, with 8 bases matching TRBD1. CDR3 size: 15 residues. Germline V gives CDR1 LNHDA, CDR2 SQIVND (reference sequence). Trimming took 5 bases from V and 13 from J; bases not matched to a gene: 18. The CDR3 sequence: CASSPFGQGEGFWYF. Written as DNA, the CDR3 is TGTGCCAGTAGTCCCTTTGGACAGGGCGAGGGCTTTTGGTACTTC.

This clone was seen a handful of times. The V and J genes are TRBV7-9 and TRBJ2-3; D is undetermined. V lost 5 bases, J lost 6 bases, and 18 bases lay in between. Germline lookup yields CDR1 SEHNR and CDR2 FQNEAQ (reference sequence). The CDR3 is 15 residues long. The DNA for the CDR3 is TGTGCCAGCAGCGCCGACCGAGCCGTGGAGGATACGCAGTATTTT. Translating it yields CASSADRAVEDTQYF. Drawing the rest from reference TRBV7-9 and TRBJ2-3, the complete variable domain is DTGVSQNPRHKITKRGQNVTFRCDPISEHNRLYWYRQTLGQGPEFLTYFQNEAQLEKSRLLSDRFSAERPKGSFSTLEIQRTEQGDSAMYLCASSADRAVEDTQYFGPGTRLTVL.